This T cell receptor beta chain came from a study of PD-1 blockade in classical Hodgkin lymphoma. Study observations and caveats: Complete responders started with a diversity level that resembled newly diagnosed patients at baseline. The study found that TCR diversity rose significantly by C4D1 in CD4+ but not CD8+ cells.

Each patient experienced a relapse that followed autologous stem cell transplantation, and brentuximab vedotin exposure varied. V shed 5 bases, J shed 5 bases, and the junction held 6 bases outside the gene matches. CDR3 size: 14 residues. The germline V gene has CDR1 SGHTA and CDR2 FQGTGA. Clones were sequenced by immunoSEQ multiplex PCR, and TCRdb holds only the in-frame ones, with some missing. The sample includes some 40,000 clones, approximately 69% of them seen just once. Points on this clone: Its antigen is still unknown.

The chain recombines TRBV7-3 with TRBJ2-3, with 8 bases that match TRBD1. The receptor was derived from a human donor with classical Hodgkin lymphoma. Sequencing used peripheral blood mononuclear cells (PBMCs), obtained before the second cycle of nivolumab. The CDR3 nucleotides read TGTGCCAGCAGCCCACAGGGGGTTGTAGATACGCAGTATTTT. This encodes CASSPQGVVDTQYF.